This is a list of T cell receptor beta chains from one sample in a study of identical twins. TCRdb reprocessed the 5' RACE reads via MiXCR and lists one record per CDR3 protein. The sample records 450,000 or so distinct CDR3 sequences, around 14% being singletons. These data were also filed under a second study, of yellow fever vaccine responses in identical twins.

Input material: CD4+ T cells sorted from blood. These receptors all stem from a woman under 30 in good health. Each CDR3 is given with its conserved first and last residue. D genes are given only for firm matches. Size is stated for part of the rows, as once, few or many counts, or as a class when the clone is expanded.

D,V,size,J,DNA,CDR3
NA,TRBV29-1,few,TRBJ2-1,TGCAGCGTTGTGCCCAGGGGGGAGTACAATGAGCAGTTCTTC,CSVVPRGEYNEQFF
NA,TRBV2,NA,TRBJ2-3,TGTGCCAGTTTGAGCACAGATACGCAGTATTTT,CASLSTDTQYF
TRBD2,TRBV6-1,NA,TRBJ2-2,TGTGCCAGCAGCCCCCTCGGACTAGCGGGGGAAGCCGGGGAGCTGTTTTTT,CASSPLGLAGEAGELFF
NA,TRBV9,NA,TRBJ2-6,TGTGCCAGCAGCCCCGTTGGGGACAACTCTGGGGCCAACGTCCTGACTTTC,CASSPVGDNSGANVLTF
TRBD2,TRBV12-3/TRBV12-4,many,TRBJ2-2,TGTGCCAGCAGCACCTCCCGGGGGGGTTTAGGCACCGGGGAGCTGTTTTTT,CASSTSRGGLGTGELFF
NA,TRBV7-7,few,TRBJ2-1,TGTGCTAGCAGCTTGGGTGGGACCGGCAATGAGCAGTTCTTC,CASSLGGTGNEQFF
NA,TRBV28,few,TRBJ2-7,TGTGCCAGCAGCCCACCAGGACTCCTCGGGTACGAGCAGTACTTC,CASSPPGLLGYEQYF
TRBD1,TRBV20-1,NA,TRBJ2-7,TGCAGTGCTCCCGACAGGGGGACAGCCTACGAGCAGTACTTC,CSAPDRGTAYEQYF
TRBD1,TRBV5-1,many,TRBJ1-4,TGCGCCAGCAGCTCCCTGACAGGGGGCGTGCGAAAACTGTTTTTT,CASSSLTGGVRKLFF
TRBD2,TRBV6-5,few,TRBJ2-3,TGTGCCAGCAGTTACCAGTCTAGCGGGGGGTTCGCAGATACGCAGTATTTT,CASSYQSSGGFADTQYF
TRBD2,TRBV11-1,few,TRBJ2-7,TGTGCCAGCAGCCTACCTAGAGCGGGAGTAAGGGAGCAGTACTTC,CASSLPRAGVREQYF
NA,TRBV7-8,NA,TRBJ1-4,TGTGCCAGCAGCCCAGTTCGACTCCCAACTAATGAAAAACTGTTTTTT,CASSPVRLPTNEKLFF
TRBD2,TRBV5-1,few,TRBJ2-3,TGCGCCAGCAGCACCGGGGGGGCGGGGACAGATACGCAGTATTTT,CASSTGGAGTDTQYF
TRBD1,TRBV6-2/TRBV6-3,NA,TRBJ1-1,TGTGCCAGCAGTTACTCACAGGGGATGGGCACTGAAGCTTTCTTT,CASSYSQGMGTEAFF
NA,TRBV14,NA,TRBJ1-1,TGTGCCAGCAGGGGGACGAGGACCACTGAAGCTTTCTTT,CASRGTRTTEAFF
NA,TRBV24-1,few,TRBJ2-1,TGTGCCACCAGTGATTCCGGACAGAGCTCCTACAATGAGCAGTTCTTC,CATSDSGQSSYNEQFF
NA,TRBV11-2,NA,TRBJ1-1,TGTGCCAGCAGCCACACAGTGAACACTGAAGCTTTCTTT,CASSHTVNTEAFF
NA,TRBV7-3,NA,TRBJ2-2,TGTGCCAGCACCTTTAATCCATCCACCGGGGAGCTGTTTTTT,CASTFNPSTGELFF
TRBD1,TRBV23-1,NA,TRBJ2-4,TGCGCCAGCAGTCACGGACAGGGGGGTGCCAAAAACATTCAGTACTTC,CASSHGQGGAKNIQYF
NA,TRBV6-5,NA,TRBJ2-7,TGTGCCAGCAGTTTCGGACACAGAACCTACGAGCAGTACTTC,CASSFGHRTYEQYF
TRBD1,TRBV15,few,TRBJ2-4,TGTGCCACCAGCAGCACAGGGGCCATGGGAAACATTCAGTACTTC,CATSSTGAMGNIQYF
NA,TRBV12-3/TRBV12-4,NA,TRBJ2-5,TGTGCCAGCAGTTTAGCGGGGGTTTCCGCGAGGCGAGAGACCCAGTACTTC,CASSLAGVSARRETQYF
NA,TRBV12-3/TRBV12-4,NA,TRBJ2-1,TGTGCCAGCAGTTTGCAAGGGGGGCTAGCGGTCAATGAGCAGTTCTTC,CASSLQGGLAVNEQFF
TRBD1,TRBV12-3/TRBV12-4,many,TRBJ2-7,TGTGCCAGCAGTCCAGGGACAGGGAGCTCCTACGAGCAGTACTTC,CASSPGTGSSYEQYF
NA,TRBV7-2,many,TRBJ1-1,TGTGCCAGCAGCTTTAAAGACGGTCGCACTGAAGCTTTCTTT,CASSFKDGRTEAFF
NA,TRBV11-2,once,TRBJ2-3,TGTGCCAGCAGCTTAGATAGGGCAGTCACAGATACGCAGTATTTT,CASSLDRAVTDTQYF
TRBD2,TRBV7-2,NA,TRBJ2-1,TGTGCCAGCAGCATGCGACTAGCGGGGGAACCGTTCTTC,CASSMRLAGEPFF
TRBD2,TRBV20-1,few,TRBJ2-1,TGCAGTGCGGTACTAGCGGGGGGGCCCGGTGAGCAGTTCTTC,CSAVLAGGPGEQFF
NA,TRBV12-3/TRBV12-4,NA,TRBJ2-2,TGTGCCAGCAGCAAGGCCTACAGGGCCACCGGGGAGCTGTTTTTT,CASSKAYRATGELFF
TRBD1,TRBV12-3/TRBV12-4,NA,TRBJ1-4,TGTGCCAGCAGTCGGACAGGGGGTAATAATGAAAAACTGTTTTTT,CASSRTGGNNEKLFF
TRBD2,TRBV27,NA,TRBJ2-7,TGTGCCAGCAGTGGTAGCGGGAGGGCTCGCGAGCAGTACTTC,CASSGSGRAREQYF
TRBD2,TRBV4-3,NA,TRBJ2-7,TGCGCCAGCAGCCAAACGGGAGGGCCCTACGAGCAGTACTTC,CASSQTGGPYEQYF
TRBD2,TRBV27,NA,TRBJ2-7,TGTGCCAGCAGTTTCCGACTGGGAGGGCCCTACGAGCAGTACTTC,CASSFRLGGPYEQYF
NA,TRBV7-2,NA,TRBJ2-1,TGTGCCAGCAGCTTAGGGTACCGGGAGAACAATGAGCAGTTCTTC,CASSLGYRENNEQFF
TRBD1,TRBV15,few,TRBJ2-7,TGTGCCACCAGCACTGAGGGCCAGGGGGCTTCCAACGAGCAGTACTTC,CATSTEGQGASNEQYF
NA,TRBV28,many,TRBJ2-5,TGTGCCAGCAGGCCAAGAATTGGGTGGGAGACCCAGTACTTC,CASRPRIGWETQYF
TRBD2,TRBV24-1,NA,TRBJ2-1,TGTGCCACCAGTGATCCCCTGGAGCGGGGGGGCTCGGAGCAGTTCTTC,CATSDPLERGGSEQFF
NA,TRBV4-3,few,TRBJ2-7,TGCGCCAGCAGCTATGAGCTCGGGTCCTCCTACGAGCAGTACTTC,CASSYELGSSYEQYF
TRBD1,TRBV29-1,many,TRBJ2-3,TGCAGCGCCCTATCCCCCTACAGGGGACCAGATACGCAGTATTTT,CSALSPYRGPDTQYF
TRBD2,TRBV11-1,NA,TRBJ2-1,TGTGCCAGCAGCTTACGACTACCCGGGAGGGGGGGTACACACGTTGAGCAGTTCTTC,CASSLRLPGRGGTHVEQFF
TRBD2,TRBV12-3/TRBV12-4,few,TRBJ2-2,TGTGCCAGCAGTCCCTACACTAGCGGGGGGAACACCGGGGAGCTGTTTTTT,CASSPYTSGGNTGELFF
NA,TRBV29-1,few,TRBJ2-1,TGCAGCGTTGAAGATAATCCGGGGATAGAGCAGTTCTTC,CSVEDNPGIEQFF
NA,TRBV4-3,few,TRBJ1-1,TGCGCCAGCAGCCAAGATAGTAGGGGCACTGAAGCTTTCTTT,CASSQDSRGTEAFF
NA,TRBV18,NA,TRBJ2-6,TGTGCCAGCTCACAATCGACACCTGGGGCCAACGTCCTGACTTTC,CASSQSTPGANVLTF